This TCR beta chain was found in a study of post-analysis software for immune sequencing data. Study-wide background: In terms of disease course, relapsing-remitting, secondary progressive and progressive-relapsing multiple sclerosis were included. Points from the study as a whole: Strong same-batch co-clustering of samples appeared with F measure clustering. Significantly lower normalized Chao1 diversity was found in patients with multiple sclerosis relative to controls. When patients were compared with controls, about five TRBV segments were more frequent, TRBV5-6, TRBV5-1 and TRBV20-1 among them.

CDR1 and CDR2 from the germline V gene are ENHRY and SYGVKD. This CDR3 has 14 amino acids. V shed 10 bases, J shed 4 bases, and the junction held 8 bases outside the gene matches. Remarks on this clonotype: The target antigen is unknown.

The authors incorporated unique molecular identifiers into the TCR beta cDNA libraries. When 1 to 10 million T cells were used, they gave some 520,000 cDNA molecules. TCRdb redid the calling of the PCR reads with MiXCR, one entry per CDR3 protein. The table lists hundreds of thousands of distinct CDR3 sequences, 59% of them singletons. The rearrangement joins TRBV10-3 to TRBJ2-1, with 9 bases identical to TRBD2. The origin of this receptor is a girl aged 2-10 years with multiple sclerosis. Specimen: blood. The CDR3 spells CANRAGGQYNEQFF. The CDR3 DNA reads as TGTGCCAACCGAGCGGGGGGACAGTACAATGAGCAGTTCTTC.